This is a list of T cell receptor beta chains from one sample in a study of blood T cell repertoires in COVID-19. Profiled with immunoSEQ multiplex PCR; TCRdb holds only in-frame clones, not every one. The repertoire holds over 20,000 clones, with 89% as singletons. Sequences were obtained from peripheral blood. These receptors were collected from a human donor in a cohort sampled during active COVID-19. CDR3s include the opening cysteine and the closing phenylalanine or tryptophan. Fields, in order: clone size, V gene, J gene, D gene, CDR3 DNA, CDR3 protein. A D gene is named only where the DNA matches it firmly. For some rows the clone size is stated as once, few or many, or as a class when expanded; others skip it.

clone size: .
V gene: TRBV7-9
J gene: TRBJ2-7
D gene: TRBD1
CDR3 DNA: TGTGCCAGCAGCTCAACATTCTGGGCAGGGGGCTACGAGCAGTACTTC
CDR3 protein: CASSSTFWAGGYEQYF

clone size: .
V gene: TRBV18
J gene: TRBJ2-3
D gene: .
CDR3 DNA: TGTGCCAGCTCACAGACAAGTAGCACAGATACGCAGTATTTT
CDR3 protein: CASSQTSSTDTQYF

clone size: .
V gene: TRBV5-8
J gene: TRBJ2-7
D gene: TRBD1
CDR3 DNA: TGTGCCAGCAGCGGACAGGGGTACGAGCAGTACTTC
CDR3 protein: CASSGQGYEQYF

clone size: .
V gene: TRBV28
J gene: TRBJ2-7
D gene: .
CDR3 DNA: TGTGCCATCTCGGAGGGGAGCTCCTACGAGCAGTACTTC
CDR3 protein: CAISEGSSYEQYF

clone size: few
V gene: TRBV20-1
J gene: TRBJ1-2
D gene: .
CDR3 DNA: TGCAGTGCTAGGGGACTTATCGGCTACACCTTC
CDR3 protein: CSARGLIGYTF

clone size: .
V gene: TRBV19
J gene: TRBJ2-7
D gene: .
CDR3 DNA: TGTGCCAGTAGTATAGCCGGGGGAAGCTCCTACGAGCAGTACTTC
CDR3 protein: CASSIAGGSSYEQYF

clone size: .
V gene: TRBV5-1
J gene: TRBJ1-4
D gene: .
CDR3 DNA: TGCGCCAGCAGGGTCTACTCCGCAACTAATGAAAAACTGTTTTTT
CDR3 protein: CASRVYSATNEKLFF

clone size: .
V gene: TRBV6-5
J gene: TRBJ1-4
D gene: TRBD1
CDR3 DNA: TGTGCCAGCCTACGACAGGGGTATGAAAAACTGTTTTTT
CDR3 protein: CASLRQGYEKLFF

clone size: once
V gene: TRBV10-1
J gene: TRBJ2-3
D gene: TRBD2
CDR3 DNA: TGCGCCAGCAGTGAGCTAGCGGGAGGGCCTAGCACAGATACGCAGTATTTT
CDR3 protein: CASSELAGGPSTDTQYF

clone size: .
V gene: TRBV6-5
J gene: TRBJ1-1
D gene: .
CDR3 DNA: TGTGCCAGCAGTTACGGTTCAGGCACTGAAGCTTTCTTT
CDR3 protein: CASSYGSGTEAFF

clone size: .
V gene: TRBV14
J gene: TRBJ1-2
D gene: TRBD1
CDR3 DNA: TGTGCCAGCAGCTTCCGGACAGGAGCTAACTATGGCTACACCTTC
CDR3 protein: CASSFRTGANYGYTF

clone size: .
V gene: TRBV2
J gene: TRBJ1-5
D gene: .
CDR3 DNA: TGTGCCAGCAGCGGGCAGGGTGTCCCGCCCCAGCATTTT
CDR3 protein: CASSGQGVPPQHF

clone size: .
V gene: TRBV6-5
J gene: TRBJ1-2
D gene: .
CDR3 DNA: TGTGCCAGCAGTCAGGTTGCCTATGGCTACACCTTC
CDR3 protein: CASSQVAYGYTF

clone size: .
V gene: TRBV3-1/TRBV3-2
J gene: TRBJ1-1
D gene: TRBD1
CDR3 DNA: TGTGCCAGCAGCACTCCCGACAGGGGGCTCACTGAAGCTTTCTTT
CDR3 protein: CASSTPDRGLTEAFF

clone size: .
V gene: TRBV10-2
J gene: TRBJ2-2
D gene: TRBD2
CDR3 DNA: TGCGCCAGCAGTGCAGTAGCGGGAGATACCGGGGAGCTGTTTTTT
CDR3 protein: CASSAVAGDTGELFF

clone size: .
V gene: TRBV27
J gene: TRBJ1-1
D gene: TRBD1
CDR3 DNA: TGTGCCAGCAGTCCCAGGACAGGGGGGCGTGAAGCTTTCTTT
CDR3 protein: CASSPRTGGREAFF

clone size: .
V gene: TRBV2
J gene: TRBJ2-7
D gene: TRBD2
CDR3 DNA: TGTGCCAGCAGTGAGCTAGCGGGAGCTCACGAGCAGTACTTC
CDR3 protein: CASSELAGAHEQYF

clone size: .
V gene: TRBV5-5
J gene: TRBJ2-7
D gene: .
CDR3 DNA: TGTGCCAGCAGCTTTGCAAGGACAGCCTCGAGCTCCTACGAGCAGTACTTC
CDR3 protein: CASSFARTASSSYEQYF

clone size: .
V gene: TRBV7-8
J gene: TRBJ1-2
D gene: .
CDR3 DNA: TGTGCCAGCAGCTCGTCAGGGATGCTCGGCTACACCTTC
CDR3 protein: CASSSSGMLGYTF

clone size: once
V gene: TRBV12-3/TRBV12-4
J gene: TRBJ2-7
D gene: .
CDR3 DNA: TGTGCCAGCAGCCTACAGGACTCCTACGAGCAGTACTTC
CDR3 protein: CASSLQDSYEQYF

clone size: .
V gene: TRBV28
J gene: TRBJ1-3
D gene: TRBD1
CDR3 DNA: TGTGCCAGCAGTAGAAGCCCGGGACAGTCTGGAAACACCATATATTTT
CDR3 protein: CASSRSPGQSGNTIYF

clone size: .
V gene: TRBV5-4
J gene: TRBJ2-7
D gene: TRBD2
CDR3 DNA: TGTGCCAGCAGCTTGGAAAGCGGCGGGGGGGACGAGCAGTACTTC
CDR3 protein: CASSLESGGGDEQYF

clone size: .
V gene: TRBV7-3
J gene: TRBJ2-3
D gene: TRBD1
CDR3 DNA: TGTGCCAGCAGTGTCCGGGGACAGGGGAATGGAGATACGCAGTATTTT
CDR3 protein: CASSVRGQGNGDTQYF

clone size: .
V gene: TRBV28
J gene: TRBJ2-3
D gene: TRBD2
CDR3 DNA: TGTGCCAGCAGCCGTAAAAGCGGGAGGGGAGATACGCAGTATTTT
CDR3 protein: CASSRKSGRGDTQYF

clone size: few
V gene: TRBV30
J gene: TRBJ1-6
D gene: .
CDR3 DNA: TGTGCGTTCAAGATGGGGCTAGAGAATTCACCCCTCCACTTT
CDR3 protein: CAFKMGLENSPLHF

clone size: .
V gene: TRBV24-1
J gene: TRBJ2-5
D gene: TRBD2
CDR3 DNA: TGTGCCACCATGGATAGCGGGAACCAAGAGACCCAGTACTTC
CDR3 protein: CATMDSGNQETQYF

clone size: .
V gene: TRBV27
J gene: TRBJ1-6
D gene: .
CDR3 DNA: TGTGCCAGCAGTTTAGGCCAGGGCTATAACTCACCCCTCCACTTT
CDR3 protein: CASSLGQGYNSPLHF

clone size: .
V gene: TRBV13
J gene: TRBJ2-3
D gene: TRBD2
CDR3 DNA: TGTGCCAGCAGCTTAGGTGGCGGGAGGGCCTCCGGGACAGATACGCAGTATTTT
CDR3 protein: CASSLGGGRASGTDTQYF

clone size: .
V gene: TRBV19
J gene: TRBJ1-4
D gene: .
CDR3 DNA: TGTGCCAGTAGTATGAGGTTGCTTGGGACTAATGAAAAACTGTTTTTT
CDR3 protein: CASSMRLLGTNEKLFF

clone size: .
V gene: TRBV6-6
J gene: TRBJ1-3
D gene: .
CDR3 DNA: TGTGCCAGCAGTTACCCCGACCGGGGCTCTGGAAACACCATATATTTT
CDR3 protein: CASSYPDRGSGNTIYF

clone size: .
V gene: TRBV30
J gene: TRBJ2-7
D gene: TRBD1
CDR3 DNA: TGTGCCTGGAAGAAGGCCGGGACAGGGGCCTACGAGCAGTACTTC
CDR3 protein: CAWKKAGTGAYEQYF

clone size: once
V gene: TRBV14
J gene: TRBJ1-3
D gene: .
CDR3 DNA: TGTGCCAGCAGCCAAGATCAGGCAAGCTCTGGAAACACCATATATTTT
CDR3 protein: CASSQDQASSGNTIYF